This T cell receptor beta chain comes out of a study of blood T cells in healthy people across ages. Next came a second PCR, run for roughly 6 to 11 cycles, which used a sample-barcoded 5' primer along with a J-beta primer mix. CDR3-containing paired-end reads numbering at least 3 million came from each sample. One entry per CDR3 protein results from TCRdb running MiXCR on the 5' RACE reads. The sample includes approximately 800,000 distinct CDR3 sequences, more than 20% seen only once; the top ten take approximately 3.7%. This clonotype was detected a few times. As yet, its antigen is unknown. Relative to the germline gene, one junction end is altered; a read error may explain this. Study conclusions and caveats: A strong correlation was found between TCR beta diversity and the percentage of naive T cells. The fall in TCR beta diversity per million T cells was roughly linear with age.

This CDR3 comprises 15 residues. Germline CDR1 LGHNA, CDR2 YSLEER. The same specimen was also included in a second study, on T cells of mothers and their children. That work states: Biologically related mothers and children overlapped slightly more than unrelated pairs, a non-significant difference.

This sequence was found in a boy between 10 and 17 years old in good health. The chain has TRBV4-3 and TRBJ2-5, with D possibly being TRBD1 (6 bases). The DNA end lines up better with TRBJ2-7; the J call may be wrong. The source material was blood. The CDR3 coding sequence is TGCGCCAACAGCCAAGACCGGGACATCTCCTACGAGCAGTACTTC. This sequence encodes CANSQDRDISYEQYF.